The text below deals with one T cell receptor (beta chain). The antigen remains unidentified. Looked up from germline, CDR1 is KGHSH and CDR2 is LQKENI. This CDR3 is built from 14 residues. Trimming shortened V by 2 bases and J by 6 bases, and 13 bases separated the two germline ends. The record originates from a study of shared clonotypes between healthy human individuals. Investigators divided CD4+ cells into CD45RA+ naive and CD45RA-negative memory subsets. Samples underwent the assay at deep level. The method was immunoSEQ multiplex PCR; TCRdb's version includes in-frame clones alone and lacks a portion of them. The repertoire includes some 1,400,000 clones, roughly 96% of them detected once, and 1% to 1.5% sits in the top ten. Whole-study results and caveats: At large depth, rarefaction still showed sorted-subset sequencing to be incomplete.

V and J are TRBV18 and TRBJ1-1; D gene ambiguous. Sequencing used naive CD4+ T cells sorted from blood. Subset in this sample: CD45RA+ positively selected. The sequence derives from a man aged 25 to 45 in good health. The CDR3 DNA sequence: TGTGCCAGCTCACCAGACCAGGATACTGCTGAAGCTTTCTTT. Encoded protein: CASSPDQDTAEAFF.